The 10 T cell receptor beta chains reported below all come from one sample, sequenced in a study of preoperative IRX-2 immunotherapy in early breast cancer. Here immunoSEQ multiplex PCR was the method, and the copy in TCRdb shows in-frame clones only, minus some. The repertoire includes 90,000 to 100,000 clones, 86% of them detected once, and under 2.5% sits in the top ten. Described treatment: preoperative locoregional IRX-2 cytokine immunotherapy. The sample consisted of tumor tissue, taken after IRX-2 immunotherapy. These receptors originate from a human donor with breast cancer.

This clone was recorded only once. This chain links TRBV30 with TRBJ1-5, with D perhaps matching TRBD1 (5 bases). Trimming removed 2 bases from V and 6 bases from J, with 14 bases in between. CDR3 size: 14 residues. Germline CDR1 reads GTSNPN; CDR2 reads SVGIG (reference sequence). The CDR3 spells CAWSPSGYSQPQHF. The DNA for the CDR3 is TGTGCCTGGAGTCCCTCAGGGTATAGTCAGCCCCAGCATTTT.

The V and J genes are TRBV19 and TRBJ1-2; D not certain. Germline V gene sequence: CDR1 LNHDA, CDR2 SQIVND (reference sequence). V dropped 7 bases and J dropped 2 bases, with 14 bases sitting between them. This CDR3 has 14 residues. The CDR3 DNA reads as TGTGCCAGTATCAACCCCGGCGAAAACTATGGCTACACCTTC. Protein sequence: CASINPGENYGYTF.

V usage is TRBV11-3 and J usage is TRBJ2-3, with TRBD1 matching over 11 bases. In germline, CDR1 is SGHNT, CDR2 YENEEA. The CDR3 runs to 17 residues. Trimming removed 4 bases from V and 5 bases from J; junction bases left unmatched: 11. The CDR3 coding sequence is TGTGCCAGCAGCTCGGGGACAGGGGGGATTATTATAGATACGCAGTATTTT. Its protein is CASSSGTGGIIIDTQYF.

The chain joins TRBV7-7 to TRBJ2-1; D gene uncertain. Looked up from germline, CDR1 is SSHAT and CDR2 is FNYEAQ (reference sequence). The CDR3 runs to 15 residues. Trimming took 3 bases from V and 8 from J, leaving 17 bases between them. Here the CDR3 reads CASSFSGRDIHEQFF. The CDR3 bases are TGTGCCAGCAGCTTTTCGGGTAGGGATATCCATGAGCAGTTCTTC.

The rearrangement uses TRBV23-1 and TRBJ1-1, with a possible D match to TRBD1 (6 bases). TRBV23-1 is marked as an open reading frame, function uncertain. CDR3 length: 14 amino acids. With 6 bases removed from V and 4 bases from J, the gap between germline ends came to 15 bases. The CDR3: CASSLGGASTEAFF. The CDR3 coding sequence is TGCGCCAGCAGCTTGGGGGGGGCGAGCACTGAAGCTTTCTTT.

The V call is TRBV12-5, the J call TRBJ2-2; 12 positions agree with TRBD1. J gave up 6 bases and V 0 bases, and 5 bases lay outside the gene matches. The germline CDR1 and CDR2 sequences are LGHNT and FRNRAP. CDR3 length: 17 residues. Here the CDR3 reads CASGLVLGTGGSGELFF. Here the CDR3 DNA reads TGTGCTAGTGGTTTGGTACTGGGGACAGGGGGCTCCGGGGAGCTGTTTTTT.

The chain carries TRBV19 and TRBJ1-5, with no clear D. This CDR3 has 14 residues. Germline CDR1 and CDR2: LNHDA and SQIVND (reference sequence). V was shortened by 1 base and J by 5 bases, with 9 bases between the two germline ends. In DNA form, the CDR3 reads TGTGCCAGTAGTATAGTATCGGGTGATCAGCCCCAGCATTTT. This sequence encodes CASSIVSGDQPQHF.

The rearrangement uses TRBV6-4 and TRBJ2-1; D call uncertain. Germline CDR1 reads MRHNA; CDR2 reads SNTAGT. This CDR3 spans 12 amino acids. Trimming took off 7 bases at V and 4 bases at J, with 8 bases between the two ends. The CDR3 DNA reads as TGTGCCAGCAAAACCCCGTACAATGAGCAGTTCTTC. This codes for CASKTPYNEQFF.

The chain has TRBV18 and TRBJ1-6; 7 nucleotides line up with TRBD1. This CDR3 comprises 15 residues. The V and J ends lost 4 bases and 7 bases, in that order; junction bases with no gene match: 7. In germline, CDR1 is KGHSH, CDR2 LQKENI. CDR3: CASSRPDRVNSPLHF. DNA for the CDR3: TGTGCCAGCTCACGACCAGACAGGGTAAATTCACCCCTCCACTTT.

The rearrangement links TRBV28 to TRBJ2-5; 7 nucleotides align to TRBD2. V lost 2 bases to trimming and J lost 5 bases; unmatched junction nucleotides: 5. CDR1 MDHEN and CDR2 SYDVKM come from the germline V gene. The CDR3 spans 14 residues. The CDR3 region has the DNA TGTGCCAGCAGTTTACGGAATAGCGGGGAGACCCAGTACTTC. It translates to CASSLRNSGETQYF.